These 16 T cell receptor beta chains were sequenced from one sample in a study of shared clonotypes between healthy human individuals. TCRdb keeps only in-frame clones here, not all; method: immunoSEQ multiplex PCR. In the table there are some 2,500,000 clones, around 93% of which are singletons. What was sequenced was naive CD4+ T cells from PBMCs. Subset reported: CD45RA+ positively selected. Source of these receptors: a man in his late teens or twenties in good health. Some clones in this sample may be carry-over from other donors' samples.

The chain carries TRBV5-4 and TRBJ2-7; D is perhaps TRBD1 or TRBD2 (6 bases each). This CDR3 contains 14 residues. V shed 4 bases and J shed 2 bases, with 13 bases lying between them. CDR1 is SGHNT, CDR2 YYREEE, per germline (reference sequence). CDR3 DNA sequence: TGTGCCAGCAGCGCCCGGAGGGGGGCCTACGAGCAGTACTTC. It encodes CASSARRGAYEQYF.

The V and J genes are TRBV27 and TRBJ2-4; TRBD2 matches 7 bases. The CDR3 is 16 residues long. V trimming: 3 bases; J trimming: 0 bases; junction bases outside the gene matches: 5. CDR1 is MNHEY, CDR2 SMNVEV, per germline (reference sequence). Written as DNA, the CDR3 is TGTGCCAGCAGTTTGAAGGCGGGAGTAGCCAAAAACATTCAGTACTTC. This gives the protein CASSLKAGVAKNIQYF.

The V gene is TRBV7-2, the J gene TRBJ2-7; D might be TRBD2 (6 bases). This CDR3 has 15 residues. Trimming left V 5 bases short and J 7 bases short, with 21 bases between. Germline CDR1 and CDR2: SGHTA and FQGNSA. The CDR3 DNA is TGTGCCAGCAGCCCCTGGGGGGAACAACCTCGGGAGCAGTACTTC. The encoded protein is CASSPWGEQPREQYF.

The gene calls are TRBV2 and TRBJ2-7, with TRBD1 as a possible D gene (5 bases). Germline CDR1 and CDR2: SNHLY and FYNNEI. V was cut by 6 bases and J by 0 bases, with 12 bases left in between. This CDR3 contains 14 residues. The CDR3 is CASSVQVLSYEQYF. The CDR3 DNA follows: TGTGCCAGCAGCGTACAGGTTCTCTCCTACGAGCAGTACTTC.

For the CDR3, the DNA is TGTGCCAGCAGTTACGCCCTGGGCGGGAAGCCCTACGAGCAGTACTTC. This codes for CASSYALGGKPYEQYF. The chain recombines TRBV6-5 with TRBJ2-7; weak D call: TRBD2 (6 bases). The V gene's germline CDR1 is MNHEY and CDR2 SVGAGI. This CDR3 spans 16 amino acids. The V end lost 2 bases, the J end lost 2 bases, and 16 bases lay between the germline ends.

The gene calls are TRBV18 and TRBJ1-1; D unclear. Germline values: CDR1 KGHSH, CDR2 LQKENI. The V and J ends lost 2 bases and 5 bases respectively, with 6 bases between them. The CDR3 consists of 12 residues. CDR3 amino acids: CASSPFRTEAFF. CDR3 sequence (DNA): TGTGCCAGCTCACCATTTCGGACTGAAGCTTTCTTT.

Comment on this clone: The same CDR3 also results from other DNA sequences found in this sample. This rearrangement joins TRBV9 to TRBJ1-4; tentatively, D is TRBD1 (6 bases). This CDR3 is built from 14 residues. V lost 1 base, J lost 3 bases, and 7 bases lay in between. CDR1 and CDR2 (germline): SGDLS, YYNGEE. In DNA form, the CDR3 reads TGTGCCAGCAGCGTATCAGGGGCTAATGAAAAACTGTTTTTT. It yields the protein CASSVSGANEKLFF.

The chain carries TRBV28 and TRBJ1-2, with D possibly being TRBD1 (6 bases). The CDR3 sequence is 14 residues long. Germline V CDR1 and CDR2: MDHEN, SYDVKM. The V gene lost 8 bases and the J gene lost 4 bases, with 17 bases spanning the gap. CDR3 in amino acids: CASSILGTFYGYTF. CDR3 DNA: TGTGCCAGCTCTATCCTCGGGACATTCTATGGCTACACCTTC.

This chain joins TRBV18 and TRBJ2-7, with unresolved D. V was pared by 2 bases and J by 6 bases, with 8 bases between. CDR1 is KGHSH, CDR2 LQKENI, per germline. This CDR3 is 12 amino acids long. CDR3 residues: CASSPIPREQYF. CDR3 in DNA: TGTGCCAGCTCACCAATCCCCCGCGAGCAGTACTTC. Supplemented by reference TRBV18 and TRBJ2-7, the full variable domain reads NAGVMQNPRHLVRRRGQEARLRCSPMKGHSHVYWYRQLPEEGLKFMVYLQKENIIDESGMPKERFSAEFPKEGPSILRIQQVVRGDSAAYFCASSPIPREQYFGPGTRLTVT.

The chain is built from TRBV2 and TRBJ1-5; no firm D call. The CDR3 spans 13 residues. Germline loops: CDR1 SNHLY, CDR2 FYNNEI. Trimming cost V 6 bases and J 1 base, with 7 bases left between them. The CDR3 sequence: CASREVSNQPQHF. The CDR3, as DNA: TGTGCCAGCAGGGAGGTAAGCAATCAGCCCCAGCATTTT.

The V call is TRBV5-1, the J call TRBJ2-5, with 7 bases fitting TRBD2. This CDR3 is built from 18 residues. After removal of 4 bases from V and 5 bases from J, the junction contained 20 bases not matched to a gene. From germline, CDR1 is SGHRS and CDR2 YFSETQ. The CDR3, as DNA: TGCGCCAGCAGCCTCGAGGGCGGTCCTGCGGGAGTGATGGAGACCCAGTACTTC. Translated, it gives CASSLEGGPAGVMETQYF. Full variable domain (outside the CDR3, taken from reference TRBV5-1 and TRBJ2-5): KAGVTQTPRYLIKTRGQQVTLSCSPISGHRSVSWYQQTPGQGLQFLFEYFSETQRNKGNFPGRFSGRQFSNSRSEMNVSTLELGDSALYLCASSLEGGPAGVMETQYFGPGTRLLVL.

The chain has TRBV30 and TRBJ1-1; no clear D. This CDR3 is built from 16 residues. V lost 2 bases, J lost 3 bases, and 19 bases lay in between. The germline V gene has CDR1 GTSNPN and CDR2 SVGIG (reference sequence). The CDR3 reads CAWSRKLGPKDTEAFF. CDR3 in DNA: TGTGCCTGGAGTAGAAAGTTAGGACCGAAGGACACTGAAGCTTTCTTT.

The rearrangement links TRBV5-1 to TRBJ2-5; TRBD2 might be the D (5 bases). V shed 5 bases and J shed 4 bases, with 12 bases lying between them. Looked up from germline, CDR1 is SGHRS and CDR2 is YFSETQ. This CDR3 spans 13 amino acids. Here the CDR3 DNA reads TGCGCCAGCAGTCAGGCGGGTCCAGAGACCCAGTACTTC. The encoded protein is CASSQAGPETQYF.

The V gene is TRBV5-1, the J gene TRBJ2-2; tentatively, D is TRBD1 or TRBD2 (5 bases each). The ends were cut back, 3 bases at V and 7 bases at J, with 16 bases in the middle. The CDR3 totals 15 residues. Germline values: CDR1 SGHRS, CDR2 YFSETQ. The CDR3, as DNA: TGCGCCAGCAGCTGGGCCGGGGCAGGGAACGGGGAGCTGTTTTTT. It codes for CASSWAGAGNGELFF.

The CDR3: CASSPDAEDTQYF. CDR3 nucleotide sequence: TGTGCCAGCAGTCCAGACGCCGAAGATACGCAGTATTTT. The chain is built from TRBV6-1 and TRBJ2-3; no definite D call. CDR3 length: 13 amino acids. Trimming removed 5 bases at V and 5 bases at J, with 11 bases between. CDR1 is MNHNS, CDR2 SASEGT, per germline.

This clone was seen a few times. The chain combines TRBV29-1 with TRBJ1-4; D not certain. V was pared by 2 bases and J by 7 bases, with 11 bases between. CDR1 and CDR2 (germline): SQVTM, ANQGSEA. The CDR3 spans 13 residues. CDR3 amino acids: CSVEPGLGEKLFF. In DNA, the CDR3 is TGCAGCGTTGAACCAGGACTGGGTGAAAAACTGTTTTTT.